This T cell receptor (beta chain) was identified in a study of T cells in narcolepsy. As regards this clone: Its antigen is currently unknown.

Overall study findings and caveats: Healthy controls reportedly lacked the autoreactive clonotypes serially found in patients' blood.

Germline assignment: CDR1 LNHDA and CDR2 SQIVND (reference sequence). Trimming cost V 3 bases and J 2 bases, with 22 bases left between them. The CDR3 spans 18 residues. The repertoire was sequenced with immunoSEQ multiplex PCR; TCRdb's copy has only in-frame clones and lacks some. The table includes tens of thousands of clones, 78% detected once. The clonotype comes from a human donor with narcolepsy. Sequenced: CD45RA- memory CD4+ T cells from PBMCs. V is TRBV19 and J is TRBJ2-5, with D possibly being TRBD2 (8 bases). The chain's CDR3 is CASSIRLRGPSGQETQYF. The CDR3 DNA follows: TGTGCCAGTAGTATCCGACTAAGGGGGCCTAGCGGGCAAGAGACCCAGTACTTC.